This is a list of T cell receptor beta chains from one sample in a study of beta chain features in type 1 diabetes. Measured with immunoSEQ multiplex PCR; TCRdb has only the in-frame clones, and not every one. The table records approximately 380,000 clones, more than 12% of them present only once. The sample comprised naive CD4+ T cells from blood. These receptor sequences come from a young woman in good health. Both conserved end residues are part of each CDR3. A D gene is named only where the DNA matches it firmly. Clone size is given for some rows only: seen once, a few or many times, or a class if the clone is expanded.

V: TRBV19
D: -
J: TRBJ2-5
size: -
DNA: TGTGCCAGTAGTCCCCAGGGGCTTGGACAAGAGACCCAGTACTTC
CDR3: CASSPQGLGQETQYF

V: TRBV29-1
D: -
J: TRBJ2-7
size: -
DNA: TGCAGCGTTGGGGGGCGTCTAATATCTGACGAGCAGTACTTC
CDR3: CSVGGRLISDEQYF

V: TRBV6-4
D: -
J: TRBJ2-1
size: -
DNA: TGTGCCAGCAGTGAGGACTTTTCACCCTTACAGGGATTCTATGAGCAGTTCTTC
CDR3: CASSEDFSPLQGFYEQFF

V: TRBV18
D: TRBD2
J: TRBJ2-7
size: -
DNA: TGTGCCAGCTCACCATCGGGACTAGCGTCCGAGCAGTACTTC
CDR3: CASSPSGLASEQYF

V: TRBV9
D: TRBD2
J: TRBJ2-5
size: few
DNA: TGTGCCAGCAGCCCGCTAGCGGAAGAGACCCAGTACTTC
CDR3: CASSPLAEETQYF

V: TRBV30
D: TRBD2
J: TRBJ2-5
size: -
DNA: TGTGCCTGGAACGGCGGGAGGGATTGGGAGACCCAGTACTTC
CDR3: CAWNGGRDWETQYF

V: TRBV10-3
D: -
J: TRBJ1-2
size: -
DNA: TGTGCCATCAGTGGCGGGGGCTTTGGCTACACCTTC
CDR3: CAISGGGFGYTF

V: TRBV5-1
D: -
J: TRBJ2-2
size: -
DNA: TGCGCCAGCAGCCCGTTCGACAGGGAGGTCACCGGGGAGCTGTTTTTT
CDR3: CASSPFDREVTGELFF

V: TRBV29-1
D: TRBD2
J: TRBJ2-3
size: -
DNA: TGCAGCGCCACTAGCGGTAGCACAGATACGCAGTATTTT
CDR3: CSATSGSTDTQYF

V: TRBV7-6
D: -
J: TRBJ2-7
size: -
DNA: TGTGCCAGCAGCTTAGCGGCGGGACCCTACGCCTACGAGCAGTACTTC
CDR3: CASSLAAGPYAYEQYF

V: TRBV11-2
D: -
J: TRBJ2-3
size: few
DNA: TGTGCCAGCAGCCCCCCCCTGGTAGCGGCCCCTGGGAGCGATACGCAGTATTTT
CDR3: CASSPPLVAAPGSDTQYF

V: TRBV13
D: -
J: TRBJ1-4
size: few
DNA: TGTGCCAGCAGCGGGGGGGCGGATGAAAAACTGTTTTTT
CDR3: CASSGGADEKLFF

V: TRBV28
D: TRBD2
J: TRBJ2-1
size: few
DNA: TGTGCCAGCAGTTTAATGGCGGGAGGGATAAATGAGCAGTTCTTC
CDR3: CASSLMAGGINEQFF

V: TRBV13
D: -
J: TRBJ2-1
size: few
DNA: TGTGCCCGTCGACAGGGGGCTAGCGGGATATATGAGCAGTTCTTC
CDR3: CARRQGASGIYEQFF

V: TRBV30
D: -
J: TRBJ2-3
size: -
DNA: TGTGCCTGGAGCCGACAGAGCTTCACAGATACGCAGTATTTT
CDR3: CAWSRQSFTDTQYF

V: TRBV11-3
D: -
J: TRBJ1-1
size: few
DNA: TGTGCCAGCAGCTTAGACAGACAGAACACTGAAGCTTTCTTT
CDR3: CASSLDRQNTEAFF

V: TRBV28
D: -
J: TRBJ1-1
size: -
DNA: TGTGCCAGCAGTTTAGAACAGAACACTGAAGCTTTCTTT
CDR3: CASSLEQNTEAFF

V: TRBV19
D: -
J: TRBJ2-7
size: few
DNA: TGTGCCAGTAGTATTTCCGCAAGGAGCGAGCAGTACTTC
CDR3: CASSISARSEQYF

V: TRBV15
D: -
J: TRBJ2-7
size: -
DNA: TGTGCCACCAGCAGAGATCACGTCGGGGTTTATTCCTACGAGCAGTACTTC
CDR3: CATSRDHVGVYSYEQYF

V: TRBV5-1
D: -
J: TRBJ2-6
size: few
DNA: TGCGCCAGCAGCTTATTCACAGGGCTAACCTCTGGGGCCAACGTCCTGACTTTC
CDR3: CASSLFTGLTSGANVLTF

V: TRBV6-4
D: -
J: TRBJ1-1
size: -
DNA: TGTGCCAGCAGCCTGAGGGCGGGTAACACTGAAGCTTTCTTT
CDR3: CASSLRAGNTEAFF

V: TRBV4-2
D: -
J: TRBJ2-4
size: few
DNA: TGTGCCAGCAGCCAAGATCCCGGGAGTGGGTCCAAAAACATTCAGTACTTC
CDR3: CASSQDPGSGSKNIQYF

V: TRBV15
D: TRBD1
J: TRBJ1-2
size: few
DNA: TGTGCCACCAGCAGAGATCGGTCCGGGACAGGAAGGGTCGGGAGCTACACCTTC
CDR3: CATSRDRSGTGRVGSYTF

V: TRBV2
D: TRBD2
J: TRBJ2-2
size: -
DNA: TGTGCCAGCAGCAGCGGGAGAGGGATCGGGGAGCTGTTTTTT
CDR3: CASSSGRGIGELFF

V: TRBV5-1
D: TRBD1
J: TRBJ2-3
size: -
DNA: TGCGCCAGTGGGGACAGACGAAGCACAGATACGCAGTATTTT
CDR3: CASGDRRSTDTQYF

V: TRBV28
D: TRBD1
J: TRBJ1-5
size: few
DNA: TGTGCCAGCAGTGCAGGGGGCGCGGGTCAGCCCCAGCATTTT
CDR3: CASSAGGAGQPQHF

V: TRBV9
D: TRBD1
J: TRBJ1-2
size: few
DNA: TGTGCCAGCAGCACTCGGACAGGGAGCGCCTATGGCTACACCTTC
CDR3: CASSTRTGSAYGYTF

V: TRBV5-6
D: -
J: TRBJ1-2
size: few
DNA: TGTGCCAGCAGCTTGAACTGGGCTTATAGCTACACCTTC
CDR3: CASSLNWAYSYTF

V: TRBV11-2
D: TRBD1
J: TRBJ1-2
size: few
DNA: TGTGCCAGCAGCTTCAGACCGGGACAGGGGGCAGAAGGCTACACCTTC
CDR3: CASSFRPGQGAEGYTF

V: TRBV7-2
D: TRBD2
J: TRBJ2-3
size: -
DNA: TGTGCCAGCAGCCCTAGCGGATACAGCACAGATACGCAGTATTTT
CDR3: CASSPSGYSTDTQYF

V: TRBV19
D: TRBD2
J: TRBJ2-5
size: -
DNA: TGTGCCAGTAGTCCCCCGGGACTAGCGAACCAAGAGACCCAGTACTTC
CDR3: CASSPPGLANQETQYF

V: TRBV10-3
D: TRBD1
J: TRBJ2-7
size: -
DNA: TGTGCCACCACAAACCGGGACAGGTCGTACGAGCAGTACTTC
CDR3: CATTNRDRSYEQYF

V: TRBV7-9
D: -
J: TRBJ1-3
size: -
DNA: TGTGCCAGCAGCTCAGGCGACAGACGCAGCTCTGGAAACACCATATATTTT
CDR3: CASSSGDRRSSGNTIYF

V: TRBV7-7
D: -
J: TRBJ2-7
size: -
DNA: TGTGCTAGCAGCTTAGGTTTCGTACAGGGGCCCGCGCGGGGCGAGCAGTACTTC
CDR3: CASSLGFVQGPARGEQYF

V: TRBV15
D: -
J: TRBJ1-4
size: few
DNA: TGTGCCACCAGCAGAGAACAGGGAAATGAAAAACTGTTTTTT
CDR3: CATSREQGNEKLFF

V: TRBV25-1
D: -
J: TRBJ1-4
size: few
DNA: TGTGCCAGCAGTGATTACCTAAGGGGTGAAAAACTGTTTTTT
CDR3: CASSDYLRGEKLFF